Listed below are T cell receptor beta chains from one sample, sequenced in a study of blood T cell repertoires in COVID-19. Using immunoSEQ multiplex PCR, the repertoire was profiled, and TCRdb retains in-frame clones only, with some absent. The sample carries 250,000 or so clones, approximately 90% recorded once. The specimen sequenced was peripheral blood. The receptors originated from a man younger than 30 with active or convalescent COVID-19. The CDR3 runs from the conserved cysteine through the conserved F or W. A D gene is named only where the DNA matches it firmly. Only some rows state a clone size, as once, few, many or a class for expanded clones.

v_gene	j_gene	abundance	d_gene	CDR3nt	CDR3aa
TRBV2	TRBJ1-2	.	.	TGTGCCAGCAGTCCGTGGGGCGGCTACACCTTC	CASSPWGGYTF
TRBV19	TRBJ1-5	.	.	TGTGCCAGTAGTGTCCCCCCGGTCTTCCCCCAGCATTTT	CASSVPPVFPQHF
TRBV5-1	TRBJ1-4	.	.	TGCGCCAGCAGCTTGCAGGGGTTTGGTGAAAAACTGTTTTTT	CASSLQGFGEKLFF
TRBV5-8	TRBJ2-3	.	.	TGTGCCAGCAGCGCAGACAGTTTCGGGGATACGCAGTATTTT	CASSADSFGDTQYF
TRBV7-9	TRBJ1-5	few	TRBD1	TGTGCCAGCAGCCCAGGGGGCGGCAATCAGCCCCAGCATTTT	CASSPGGGNQPQHF
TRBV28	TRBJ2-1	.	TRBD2	TGTGCCAGCTTCTCTAGCGGGAGGGGCGACAATGAGCAGTTCTTC	CASFSSGRGDNEQFF
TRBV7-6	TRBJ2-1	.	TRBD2	TGTGCCAGCAGCTTATTGGCGGGAGGGGCCTACAATGAGCAGTTCTTC	CASSLLAGGAYNEQFF
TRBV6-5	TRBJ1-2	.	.	TGTGCCAGCAGTTACATGGCAGGGGCCTATGGCTACACCTTC	CASSYMAGAYGYTF
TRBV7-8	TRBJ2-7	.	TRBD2	TGTGCCAGCAGCCTGGGGGTAGCGGGGGGCCTAAGCTCCTACGAGCAGTACTTC	CASSLGVAGGLSSYEQYF
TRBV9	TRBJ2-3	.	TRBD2	TGTGCCAGCAGCCATCCCCCGGGACTAGCGGTGGGCGGGGTTACGCAGTATTTT	CASSHPPGLAVGGVTQYF
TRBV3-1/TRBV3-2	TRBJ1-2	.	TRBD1	TGTGCCAGCAGCCAAACCACCGGGACAGGGGCTAACTATGGCTACACCTTC	CASSQTTGTGANYGYTF
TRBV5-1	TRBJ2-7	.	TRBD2	TGCGCCACCGGAGCGGGGGGGTCCTTCGTCTACGAGCAGTACTTC	CATGAGGSFVYEQYF
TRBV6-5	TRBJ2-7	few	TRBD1	TGTGCAAGCGGACAGGGAGGTTACGAGCAGTACTTC	CASGQGGYEQYF
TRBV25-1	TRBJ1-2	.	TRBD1	TGTGCCAGCAGTGCCCCGGGACAGGGTAACTATGGCTACACCTTC	CASSAPGQGNYGYTF
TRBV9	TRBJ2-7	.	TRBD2	TGTGCCAGCAGCGTAGGAAGCAGCGGGAGACCCCTAGAGCAGTACTTC	CASSVGSSGRPLEQYF
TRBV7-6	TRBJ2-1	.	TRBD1	TGTGCCAGCAGCTTAGGGACAGGGGGTTCGGATGAGCAGTTCTTC	CASSLGTGGSDEQFF
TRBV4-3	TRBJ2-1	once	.	TGCGCCAGCAGCCCAGGGGCCTACAATGAGCAGTTCTTC	CASSPGAYNEQFF
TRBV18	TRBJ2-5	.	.	TGTGCCAGCTCACCGGAGGGGCTGAGGGAGACCCAGTACTTC	CASSPEGLRETQYF
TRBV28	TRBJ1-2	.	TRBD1	TGTGCCAGCAGTTTATTGCTGGCAGGGGGCGACTATGGCTACACCTTC	CASSLLLAGGDYGYTF
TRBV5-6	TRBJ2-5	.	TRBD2	TGTGCCAGCAGCTTCTCTAGCGGGCTACAAGAGACCCAGTACTTC	CASSFSSGLQETQYF
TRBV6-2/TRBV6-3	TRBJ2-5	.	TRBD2	TGTGCCAGCAGTTATCGGCTAGCGGGGCTCCAAGAGACCCAGTACTTC	CASSYRLAGLQETQYF
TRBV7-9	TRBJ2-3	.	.	TGTGCCAGCAGCCGAGCAGGTTCAGATACGCAGTATTTT	CASSRAGSDTQYF
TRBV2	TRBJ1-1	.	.	TGTGCCAGCAAGGGGCCAGGGGCGACTGAAGCTTTCTTT	CASKGPGATEAFF
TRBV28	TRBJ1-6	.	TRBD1	TGTGCCAGCGGGACAGGCGGTTCACCCCTCCACTTT	CASGTGGSPLHF
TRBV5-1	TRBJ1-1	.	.	TGCGCCAGCAGCTTGGCCTCTGGAGTTATGAACACTGAAGCTTTCTTT	CASSLASGVMNTEAFF
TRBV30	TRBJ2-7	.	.	TGTGCCTGGAGTGTACAGGCCTACGAGCAGTACTTC	CAWSVQAYEQYF
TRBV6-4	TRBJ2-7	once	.	TGTGCCAGCCCCACAGGGCAAACCTACGAGCAGTACTTC	CASPTGQTYEQYF
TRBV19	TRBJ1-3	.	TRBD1	TGTGCCAGTACCAAGGACAGGGCGATCTCTGGAAACACCATATATTTT	CASTKDRAISGNTIYF
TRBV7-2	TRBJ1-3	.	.	TGTGCCAGCAGCTCCGGGACAGGAAACACCATATATTTT	CASSSGTGNTIYF
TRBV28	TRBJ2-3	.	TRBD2	TGTGCCAGCATAGGCGGGCTAGCGGGACCAGATACGCAGTATTTT	CASIGGLAGPDTQYF
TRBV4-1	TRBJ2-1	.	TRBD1	TGCGCCACCAGGGGACAGGGAAAATCTAGCAATGAGCAGTTCTTC	CATRGQGKSSNEQFF
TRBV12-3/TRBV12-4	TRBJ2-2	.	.	TGTGCCAGCACTCCGGGACAAGGGGAGCTGTTTTTT	CASTPGQGELFF
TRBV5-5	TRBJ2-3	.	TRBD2	TGTGCCAGCAGCTTGGTAGGGTCTAGCGGGGGAAGCACAGATACGCAGTATTTT	CASSLVGSSGGSTDTQYF
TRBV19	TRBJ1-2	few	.	TGTGCCAGTAGTATCGGTGGGCAGGGAGGGGGAGCTTATGGCTACACCTTC	CASSIGGQGGGAYGYTF
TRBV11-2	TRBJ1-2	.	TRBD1	TGTGCCAGCAGCAGACAGGGGGCTTATGGCTACACCTTC	CASSRQGAYGYTF
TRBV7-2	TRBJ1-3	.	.	TGTGCCAGCAGCTTATCTAGGGGATCTGGAAACACCATATATTTT	CASSLSRGSGNTIYF
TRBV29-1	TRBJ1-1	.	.	TGCAGCGCCGCAGGGGTGAACACTGAAGCTTTCTTT	CSAAGVNTEAFF
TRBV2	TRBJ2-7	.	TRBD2	TGTGCCAGCAGTGACGCGGGGGAAAACTCCTACGAGCAGTACTTC	CASSDAGENSYEQYF
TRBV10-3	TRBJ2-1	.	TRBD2	TGTGCCATCAGACAAGGACTAGCGGGGAACAATGAGCAGTTCTTC	CAIRQGLAGNNEQFF
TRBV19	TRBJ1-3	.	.	TGTGCCAGTAGCCCTTCGGGAGCACACAGCTCTGGAAACACCATATATTTT	CASSPSGAHSSGNTIYF
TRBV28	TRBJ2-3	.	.	TGTGCCAGCAGCCTCCAGCCGGGAGTAGTGCCAGATACGCAGTATTTT	CASSLQPGVVPDTQYF
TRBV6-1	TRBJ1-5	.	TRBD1	TGTGCCAGCAGTGCGGACAGGGGGGCGAGAAGCAATCAGCCCCAGCATTTT	CASSADRGARSNQPQHF
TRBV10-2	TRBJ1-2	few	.	TGCGCCAGCAGTGACGGGACAAGTAGGGGCTACACCTTC	CASSDGTSRGYTF
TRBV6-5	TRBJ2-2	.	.	TGTGCCAGCAGTTGGCAGACGAACACCGGGGAGCTGTTTTTT	CASSWQTNTGELFF
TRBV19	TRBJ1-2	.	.	TGTGCCAGTAGCAAACTATACACCCAAATCTTCTATGGCTACACCTTC	CASSKLYTQIFYGYTF